Below are 8 T cell receptor beta chains sequenced from a single sample in a study of blood T cell repertoires in COVID-19. Data came from immunoSEQ multiplex PCR; TCRdb stores just in-frame clones and leaves some out. The sample lists 50,000 to 70,000 clones, more than 55% occurring once. Sequencing was carried out using PBMCs or T cells enriched from blood (not recorded which). These receptors all stem from a woman aged 55-75 years who had been exposed to COVID-19.

The CDR3 loop is CASSWTLHNEQFF. CDR3 DNA: TGTGCCAGTAGCTGGACTCTTCACAATGAGCAGTTCTTC. The rearrangement joins TRBV19 to TRBJ2-1; weak D call: TRBD2 (5 bases). The V and J ends lost 6 bases and 5 bases respectively, with 11 bases between them. The germline CDR1 and CDR2 sequences are LNHDA and SQIVND (reference sequence). The CDR3 covers 13 residues.

This clone was detected a few times. The chain employs TRBV2 and TRBJ2-2; perhaps TRBD1 as D (6 bases). Germline V gene sequence: CDR1 SNHLY, CDR2 FYNNEI. V lost 6 bases and J lost 4, with 12 bases in between. This CDR3 is built from 14 residues. The DNA for the CDR3 is TGTGCCAGCAGAGACCAGGGGTTCACCGGGGAGCTGTTTTTT. Translating it yields CASRDQGFTGELFF.

V gene TRBV7-2 combines with J gene TRBJ1-1; no clear D gene. The CDR3 has 15 residues. Trimming stripped 1 base from V and 1 base from J, with 10 bases between. CDR1 is SGHTA, CDR2 FQGNSA, per germline. CDR3 protein: CASSLGPGGNTEAFF. CDR3 coding DNA: TGTGCCAGCAGCTTAGGGCCCGGCGGGAACACTGAAGCTTTCTTT. Drawing the rest from reference TRBV7-2 and TRBJ1-1, the complete variable domain is GAGVSQSPSNKVTEKGKDVELRCDPISGHTALYWYRQSLGQGLEFLIYFQGNSAPDKSGLPSDRFSAERTGGSVSTLTIQRTQQEDSAVYLCASSLGPGGNTEAFFGQGTRLTVV.

This clone was found a few times. The V call is TRBV2, the J call TRBJ2-1; 7 nucleotides match TRBD2. The V and J ends lost 6 bases and 9 bases, in that order; junction bases with no gene match: 11. Germline V lookup: CDR1 SNHLY, CDR2 FYNNEI. This CDR3 is built from 14 residues. Written as DNA, the CDR3 is TGTGCCAGCAGGTTCACTAGCGCTCTCACTGAGCAGTTCTTC. The encoded protein is CASRFTSALTEQFF.

The CDR3 protein is CAWRDRGGHEQYF. The CDR3 DNA follows: TGTGCCTGGAGAGACAGGGGGGGCCACGAGCAGTACTTC. The chain uses TRBV30 and TRBJ2-7; TRBD1 matches at 9 bases. There are 13 residues in the CDR3. Germline-derived CDR1 and CDR2 are GTSNPN and SVGIG (reference sequence). V lost 3 bases, J lost 5 bases, and 5 bases stayed unmatched.

The chain couples TRBV27 to TRBJ2-1; a possible D gene is TRBD2 (6 bases). V shed 8 bases and J shed 5 bases, with 16 bases lying between them. The V gene's germline CDR1 is MNHEY and CDR2 SMNVEV (reference sequence). This CDR3 has 14 residues. CDR3 in amino acids: CASGWGLGNNEQFF. CDR3 nucleotides: TGTGCCAGCGGATGGGGACTGGGGAACAATGAGCAGTTCTTC.

V usage is TRBV15 and J usage is TRBJ2-5; 15 bases map to TRBD2. Germline CDR1 and CDR2: LNHNV and YYDKDF (reference sequence). V shed 3 bases and J 1 base; nucleotides not matched to a gene: 9. The CDR3 spans 19 residues. The CDR3 sequence is CATSREGQGLAGGQETQYF. For the CDR3, the DNA is TGTGCCACCAGCAGGGAGGGACAGGGACTAGCGGGGGGCCAAGAGACCCAGTACTTC.

This sequence joins TRBV25-1 and TRBJ2-5, with D uncertain. Germline loops: CDR1 MGHDK, CDR2 SYGVNS. CDR3 length: 13 residues. The ends were cut back, 4 bases at V and 5 bases at J, with 11 bases in the middle. CDR3 DNA: TGTGCCAGCAGTGTTATGGATAGCGAGACCCAGTACTTC. Translated, it gives CASSVMDSETQYF.